This T cell receptor beta chain is drawn from a study of T-cell reconstitution after alpha-beta-depleted transplantation in children. Study-level findings and limits: T-cell numbers and diversity one year post-transplant derived largely from freshly generated T cells. There were some patients whose high TCRbeta diversity at day 60 came from surviving recipient T cells and thymic progenitors.

Germline CDR1 MNHEY, CDR2 SVGAGI. The V end was cut by 2 bases, the J end by 6 bases, with 15 bases between. CDR3 size: 15 residues. Only a few counts were recorded for this clonotype. Its specificity is unknown. TCRbeta library preparation incorporated unique molecular identifiers. TCRdb ran MiXCR on the PCR reads and lists one entry per CDR3 protein. The sample lists about 980,000 distinct CDR3 sequences; roughly 29% were seen once. Here the sequenced sample was PBMCs, mostly from graft donor cells, taken 360 days after TCRalphabeta/CD19-depleted stem cell transplant. The V gene is TRBV6-5, the J gene TRBJ2-3; possible D gene TRBD1, 5 bases. This TCR was sampled from a boy younger than two who had a stem cell transplant for SCID, so the T cells may come from the graft donor. The CDR3 DNA reads TGTGCCAGCAGTTACGGGGCCCGGAGCTACGATACGCAGTATTTT. This encodes CASSYGARSYDTQYF.